This TCR beta chain was observed in a study of OX40 agonist ivuxolimab in advanced cancers. CDR3 length: 14 amino acids. V was cut by 7 bases and J by 7 bases, with 19 bases left in between. From germline, CDR1 is SNHLY and CDR2 FYNNEI. TCRdb keeps only in-frame clones here, not all; method: immunoSEQ multiplex PCR. Seen here are about 48,000 clones, 79% observed once, and the top ten hold 1.9%. This clonotype was obtained from an adult with an advanced solid tumor such as melanoma, head and neck, liver or kidney cancer. This sample comprised CD4+ or CD8+ T cells sorted from blood, obtained in a trial of the OX40 agonist ivuxolimab. The genes are TRBV2 and TRBJ1-1, with a weak D call TRBD1 (6 bases). DNA of the CDR3: TGTGCCAGCAACCGCCTAGCGGGGGCATTTGAAGCTTTCTTT. As protein: CASNRLAGAFEAFF.